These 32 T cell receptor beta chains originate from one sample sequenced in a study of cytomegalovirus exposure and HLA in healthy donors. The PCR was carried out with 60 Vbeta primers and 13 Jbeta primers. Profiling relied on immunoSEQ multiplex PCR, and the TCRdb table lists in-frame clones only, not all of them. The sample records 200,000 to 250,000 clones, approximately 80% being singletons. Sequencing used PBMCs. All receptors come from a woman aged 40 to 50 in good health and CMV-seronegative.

As DNA, the CDR3 is TGCGCCAGCAGCTTGGAGGGACTAGAGACGGAGACCCAGTACTTC. Its translation: CASSLEGLETETQYF. The J gene is TRBJ2-5, the V gene TRBV5-1, with 8 bases that match TRBD2. Trimming removed 0 bases from V and 5 bases from J; junction bases left unmatched: 6. There are 15 residues in the CDR3. Germline V gene lookup returns CDR1 SGHRS and CDR2 YFSETQ.

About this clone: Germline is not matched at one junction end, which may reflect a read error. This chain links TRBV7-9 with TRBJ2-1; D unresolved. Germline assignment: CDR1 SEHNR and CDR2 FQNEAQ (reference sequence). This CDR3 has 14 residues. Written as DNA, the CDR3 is TGTTCCAGCAGCTTAGTTTCTAATTCGAATGAGCAGTTCTTC. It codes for CSSSLVSNSNEQFF.

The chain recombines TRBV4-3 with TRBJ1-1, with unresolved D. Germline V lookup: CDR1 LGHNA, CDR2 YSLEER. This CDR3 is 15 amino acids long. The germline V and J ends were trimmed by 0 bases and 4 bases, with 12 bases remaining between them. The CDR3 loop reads CASSQDSQAGTEAFF. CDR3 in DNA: TGCGCCAGCAGCCAAGATAGCCAGGCGGGCACTGAAGCTTTCTTT.

CDR3 in DNA: TGCGCCAGCAGCCCAGTAGCGGGGGGGCTCAATGAGCAGTTCTTC. Its translation: CASSPVAGGLNEQFF. This chain connects TRBV4-1 to TRBJ2-1; TRBD2 matches 11 bases. V trimming: 4 bases; J trimming: 6 bases; junction bases outside the gene matches: 5. CDR3 length equals 15 residues. Germline-derived CDR1 and CDR2 are MGHRA and YSYEKL.

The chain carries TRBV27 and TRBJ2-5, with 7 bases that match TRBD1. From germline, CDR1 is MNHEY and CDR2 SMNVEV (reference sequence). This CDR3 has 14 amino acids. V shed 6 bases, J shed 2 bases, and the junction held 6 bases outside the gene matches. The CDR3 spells CASRGPGQQETQYF. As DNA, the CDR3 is TGTGCCAGCAGGGGACCGGGACAGCAAGAGACCCAGTACTTC.

Here the CDR3 DNA reads TGTGCCAGCAGTTACGGCACAGGGGAGGACGGTGAAGCTTTCTTT. Translated: CASSYGTGEDGEAFF. The chain combines TRBV6-6 with TRBJ1-1; 7 positions match TRBD1. The CDR3 spans 15 residues. After removal of 2 bases from V and 7 bases from J, the junction contained 10 bases not matched to a gene. Germline V lookup: CDR1 MNHNY, CDR2 SVGAGI (reference sequence).

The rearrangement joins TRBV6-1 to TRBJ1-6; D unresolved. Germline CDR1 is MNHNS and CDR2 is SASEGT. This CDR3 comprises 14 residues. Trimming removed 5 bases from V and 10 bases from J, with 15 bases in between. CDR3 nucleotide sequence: TGTGCCAGCAGTCGGGCACGGGAGGAATCACCCCTCCACTTT. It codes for CASSRAREESPLHF.

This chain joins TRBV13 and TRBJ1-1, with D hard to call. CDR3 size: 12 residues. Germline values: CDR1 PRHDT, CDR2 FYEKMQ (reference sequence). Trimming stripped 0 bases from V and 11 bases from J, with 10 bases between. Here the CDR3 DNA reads TGTGCCAGCAGCTTAGGCCGGGGTGAGGCTTTCTTT. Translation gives CASSLGRGEAFF.

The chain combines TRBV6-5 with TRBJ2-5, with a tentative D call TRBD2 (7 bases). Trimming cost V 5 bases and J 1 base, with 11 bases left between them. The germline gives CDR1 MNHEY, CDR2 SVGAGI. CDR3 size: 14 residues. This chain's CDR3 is CASSRGARQETQYF. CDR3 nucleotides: TGTGCCAGCAGTCGGGGGGCCCGCCAAGAGACCCAGTACTTC.

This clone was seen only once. As DNA, the CDR3 is TGTGCCAGCAGTTTAGATCCGGCGGTTGCCTACGAGCAGTACTTC. Its protein is CASSLDPAVAYEQYF. J is TRBJ2-5 and V is TRBV28; D is unresolved. Near its end, the DNA agrees better with TRBJ2-7, so the J call may be wrong. The CDR3 is made up of 15 amino acids. The V gene's germline CDR1 is MDHEN and CDR2 SYDVKM.

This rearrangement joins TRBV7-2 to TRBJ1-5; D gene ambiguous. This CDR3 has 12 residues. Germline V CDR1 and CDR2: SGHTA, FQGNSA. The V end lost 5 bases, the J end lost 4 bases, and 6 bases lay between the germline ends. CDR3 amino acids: CASSRGNQPQHF. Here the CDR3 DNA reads TGTGCCAGCAGCCGAGGAAATCAGCCCCAGCATTTT.

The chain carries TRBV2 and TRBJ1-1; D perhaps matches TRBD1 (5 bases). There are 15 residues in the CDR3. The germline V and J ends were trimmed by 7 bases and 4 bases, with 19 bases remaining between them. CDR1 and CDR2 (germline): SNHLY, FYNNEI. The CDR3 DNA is TGTGCCAGCACCCCAGACGGGGGTTGGGCCACTGAAGCTTTCTTT. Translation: CASTPDGGWATEAFF.

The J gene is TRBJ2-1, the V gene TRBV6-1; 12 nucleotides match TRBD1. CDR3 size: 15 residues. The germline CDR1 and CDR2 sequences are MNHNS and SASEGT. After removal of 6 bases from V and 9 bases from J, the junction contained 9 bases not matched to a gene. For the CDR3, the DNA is TGTGCCAGCAGGGAGTGGGGACAGGGGGCGGGTGAGCAGTTCTTC. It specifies CASREWGQGAGEQFF.

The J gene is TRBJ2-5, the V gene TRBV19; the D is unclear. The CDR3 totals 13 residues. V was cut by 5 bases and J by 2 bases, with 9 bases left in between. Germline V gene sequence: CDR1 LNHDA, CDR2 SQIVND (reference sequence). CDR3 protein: CASSPYRQETQYF. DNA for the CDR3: TGTGCCAGTAGTCCTTATCGGCAAGAGACCCAGTACTTC.

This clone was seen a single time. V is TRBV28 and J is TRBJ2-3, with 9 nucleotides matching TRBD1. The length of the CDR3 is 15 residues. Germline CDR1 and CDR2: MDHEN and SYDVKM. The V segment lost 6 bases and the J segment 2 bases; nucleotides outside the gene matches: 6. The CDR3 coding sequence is TGTGCCAGCAGGCCAGGACAGGGGATCACAGATACGCAGTATTTT. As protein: CASRPGQGITDTQYF.

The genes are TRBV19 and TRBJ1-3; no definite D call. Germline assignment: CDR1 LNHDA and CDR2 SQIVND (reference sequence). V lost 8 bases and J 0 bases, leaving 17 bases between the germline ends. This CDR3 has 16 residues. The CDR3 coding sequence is TGTGCCAGTGAATACAGAGCAGGCAGCTCTGGAAACACCATATATTTT. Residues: CASEYRAGSSGNTIYF.

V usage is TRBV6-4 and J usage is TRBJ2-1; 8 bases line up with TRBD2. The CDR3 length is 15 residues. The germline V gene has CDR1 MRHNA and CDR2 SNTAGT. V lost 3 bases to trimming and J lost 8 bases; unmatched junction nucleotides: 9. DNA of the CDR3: TGTGCCAGCAGTGAGGACAGCGGGAGTTCGGATGAGCAGTTCTTC. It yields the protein CASSEDSGSSDEQFF.

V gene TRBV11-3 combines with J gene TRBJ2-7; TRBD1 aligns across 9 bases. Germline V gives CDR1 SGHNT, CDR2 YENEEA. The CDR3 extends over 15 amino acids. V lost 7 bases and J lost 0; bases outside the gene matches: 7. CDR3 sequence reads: CASTQDRGPSYEQYF. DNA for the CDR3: TGTGCCAGCACGCAGGACAGGGGACCCTCCTACGAGCAGTACTTC.

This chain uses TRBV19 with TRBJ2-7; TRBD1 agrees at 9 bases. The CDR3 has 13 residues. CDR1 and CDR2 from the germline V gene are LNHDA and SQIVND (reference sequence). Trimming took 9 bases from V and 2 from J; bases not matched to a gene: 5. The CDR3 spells CARPGQGTYEQYF. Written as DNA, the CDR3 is TGTGCCAGGCCGGGACAGGGCACCTACGAGCAGTACTTC.

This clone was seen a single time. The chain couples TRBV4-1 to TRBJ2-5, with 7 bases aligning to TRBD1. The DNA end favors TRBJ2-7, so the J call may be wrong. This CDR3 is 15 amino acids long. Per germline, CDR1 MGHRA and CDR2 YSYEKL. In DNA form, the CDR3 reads TGCGCCAGCAGCCAGGGGCCGGGACAGTCCTACGAGCAGTACTTC. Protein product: CASSQGPGQSYEQYF.

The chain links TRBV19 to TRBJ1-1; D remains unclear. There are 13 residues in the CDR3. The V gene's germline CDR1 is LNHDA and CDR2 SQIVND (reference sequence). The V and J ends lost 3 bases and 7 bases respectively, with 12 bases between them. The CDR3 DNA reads TGTGCCAGTAGTATTAATCAGAACCTTGAAGCTTTCTTT. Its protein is CASSINQNLEAFF.

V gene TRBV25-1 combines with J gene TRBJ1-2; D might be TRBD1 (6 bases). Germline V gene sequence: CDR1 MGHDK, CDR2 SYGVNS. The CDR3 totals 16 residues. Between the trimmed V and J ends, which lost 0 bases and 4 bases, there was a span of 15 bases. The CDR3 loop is CASSEYEDSLSYGYTF. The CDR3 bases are TGTGCCAGCAGTGAATACGAGGACAGCCTATCCTATGGCTACACCTTC.

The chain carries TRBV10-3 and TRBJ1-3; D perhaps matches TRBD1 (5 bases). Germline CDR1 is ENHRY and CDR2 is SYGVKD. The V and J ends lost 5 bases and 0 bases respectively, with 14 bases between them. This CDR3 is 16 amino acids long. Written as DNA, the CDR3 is TGTGCCATCAGTAGGGACGGACTAACCTCTGGAAACACCATATATTTT. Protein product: CAISRDGLTSGNTIYF.

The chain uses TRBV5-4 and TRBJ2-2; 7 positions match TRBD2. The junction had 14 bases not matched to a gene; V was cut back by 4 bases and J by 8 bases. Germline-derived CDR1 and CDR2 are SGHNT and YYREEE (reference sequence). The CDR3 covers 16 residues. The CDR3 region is CASSPTGRTRWGELFF. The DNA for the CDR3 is TGTGCCAGCAGCCCAACCGGAAGGACTAGATGGGGGGAGCTGTTTTTT.

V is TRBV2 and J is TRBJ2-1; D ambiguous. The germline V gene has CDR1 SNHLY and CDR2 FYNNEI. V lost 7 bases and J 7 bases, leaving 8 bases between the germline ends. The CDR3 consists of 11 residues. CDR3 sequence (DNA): TGTGCCAGCAATCTCAGAAATGAGCAGTTCTTC. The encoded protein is CASNLRNEQFF.

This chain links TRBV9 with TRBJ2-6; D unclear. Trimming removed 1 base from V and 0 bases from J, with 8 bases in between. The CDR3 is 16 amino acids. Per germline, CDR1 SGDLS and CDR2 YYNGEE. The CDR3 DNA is TGTGCCAGCAGCGTAAGTAGGAGCTCTGGGGCCAACGTCCTGACTTTC. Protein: CASSVSRSSGANVLTF.

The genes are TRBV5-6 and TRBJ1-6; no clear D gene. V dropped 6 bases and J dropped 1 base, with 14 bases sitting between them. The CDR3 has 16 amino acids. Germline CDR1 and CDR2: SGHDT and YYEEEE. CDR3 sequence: CASTPGRRSYNSPLHF. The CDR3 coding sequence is TGTGCCAGCACCCCCGGGAGGAGATCCTATAATTCACCCCTCCACTTT.

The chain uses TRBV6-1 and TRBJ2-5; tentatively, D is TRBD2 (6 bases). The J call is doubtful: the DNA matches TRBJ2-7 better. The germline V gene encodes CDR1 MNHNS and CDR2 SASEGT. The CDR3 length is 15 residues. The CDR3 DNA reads TGTGCCAGCATTCGCCTAGCGCGAGGATCCTACGAGCAGTACTTC. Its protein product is CASIRLARGSYEQYF.

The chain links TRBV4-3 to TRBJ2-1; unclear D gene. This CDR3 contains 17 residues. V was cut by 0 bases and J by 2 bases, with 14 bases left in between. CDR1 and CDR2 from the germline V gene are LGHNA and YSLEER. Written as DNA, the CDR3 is TGCGCCAGCAGCCAAGATCCTAAGGAGATTCCCTACAATGAGCAGTTCTTC. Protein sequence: CASSQDPKEIPYNEQFF.

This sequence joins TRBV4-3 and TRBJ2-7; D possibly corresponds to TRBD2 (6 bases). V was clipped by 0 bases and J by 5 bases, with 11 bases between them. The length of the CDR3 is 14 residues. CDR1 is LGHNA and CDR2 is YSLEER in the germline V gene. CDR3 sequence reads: CASSQEEGENEQYF. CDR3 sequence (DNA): TGCGCCAGCAGCCAAGAGGAGGGCGAGAACGAGCAGTACTTC.

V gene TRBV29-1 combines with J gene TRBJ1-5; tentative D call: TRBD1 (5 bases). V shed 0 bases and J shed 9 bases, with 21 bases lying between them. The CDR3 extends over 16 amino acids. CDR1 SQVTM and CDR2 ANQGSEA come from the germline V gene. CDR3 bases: TGCAGCGTTGAAGAACGACCAGGGAAATATGTTCCGCCCCAGCATTTT. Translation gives CSVEERPGKYVPPQHF.

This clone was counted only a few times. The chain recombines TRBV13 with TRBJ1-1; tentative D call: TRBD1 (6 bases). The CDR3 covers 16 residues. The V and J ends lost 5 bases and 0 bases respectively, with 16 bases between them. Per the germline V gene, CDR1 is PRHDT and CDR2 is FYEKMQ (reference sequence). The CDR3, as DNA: TGTGCCAGCAGCAACCGACAGGCCAAGCTGAACACTGAAGCTTTCTTT. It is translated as CASSNRQAKLNTEAFF.